One sample yielded the 11 T cell receptor beta chains listed below, sequenced in a study of T cells after yellow fever vaccination. MiXCR was run by TCRdb on the 5' RACE reads, yielding one entry per CDR3 protein. The sample records fewer than 650,000 distinct CDR3 sequences, 20% to 25% being singletons. Here the sequenced sample was PBMCs, taken roughly 20 days after the first yellow fever vaccination. These TCRs come from a young man who received the YFV17D yellow fever vaccine.

This clonotype was counted between two and nine times. CDR3 residues: CASSRASSGYTDTQYF. In DNA, the CDR3 is TGTGCCAGCAGCCGTGCCTCTAGCGGTTACACAGATACGCAGTATTTT. The gene calls are TRBV9 and TRBJ2-3, with 7 bases that match TRBD2. From germline, CDR1 is SGDLS and CDR2 YYNGEE. V dropped 4 bases and J dropped 2; count of bases not matched to a gene: 10. The CDR3 has 16 amino acids.

The CDR3, as DNA: TGTGCCAGCAGCCGGGCCCATTTACAGGGCTTACGGCCCCCGGAGACCCAGTACTTC. It specifies CASSRAHLQGLRPPETQYF. The chain is built from TRBV4-2 and TRBJ2-5, with D perhaps matching TRBD1 (6 bases). Trimming cost V 4 bases and J 5 bases, with 29 bases left between them. This CDR3 has 19 residues. Germline V gene lookup returns CDR1 LGHNA and CDR2 YNFKEQ.

This clonotype showed up just a few times. The J gene is TRBJ1-2, the V gene TRBV5-1; D unclear. Germline values: CDR1 SGHRS, CDR2 YFSETQ. Trimming shortened V by 4 bases and J by 8 bases, and 9 bases separated the two germline ends. The CDR3 covers 11 residues. The CDR3 loop is CASSGTLGYTF. In nucleotides, the CDR3 is TGCGCCAGCAGCGGCACCCTGGGCTACACCTTC.

This clonotype has only a few counts. The chain's CDR3 is CASSQTGGEHQETQYF. The CDR3 DNA follows: TGTGCCAGCAGCCAAACAGGGGGCGAGCACCAAGAGACCCAGTACTTC. The genes are TRBV4-2 and TRBJ2-5; 9 nucleotides line up with TRBD1. Germline V gene lookup returns CDR1 LGHNA and CDR2 YNFKEQ. Trimming cost V 2 bases and J 0 bases; bases outside gene matches: 4. This CDR3 has 16 residues.

This clonotype was detected only a few times. The chain joins TRBV6-5 to TRBJ2-3; D remains ambiguous. V lost 6 bases and J 4 bases, leaving 8 bases between the germline ends. This CDR3 region has 12 residues. Germline V CDR1 and CDR2: MNHEY, SVGAGI. CDR3 nucleotide sequence: TGTGCCAGCAGACCGGACGCAGATACGCAGTATTTT. Its protein product is CASRPDADTQYF.

This clonotype was observed a handful of times. The chain joins TRBV7-6 to TRBJ2-2; 7 bases fit TRBD1. The CDR3 spans 14 residues. Germline lookup yields CDR1 SGHVS and CDR2 FNYEAQ. V dropped 6 bases and J dropped 7; count of bases not matched to a gene: 8. The CDR3 bases are TGTGCCAGCAGTTCGGCAGGGGGTGGCGGGGAGCTGTTTTTT. Translated: CASSSAGGGGELFF.

CDR3 region: CASSLDRRTQYF. The CDR3, as DNA: TGTGCCAGCAGTCTTGATCGGCGGACTCAGTATTTT. The chain combines TRBV6-2 or TRBV6-3 with TRBJ2-3, with D possibly TRBD2 on 5 matching bases. V gave up 5 bases and J gave up 12 bases, with 15 bases separating them. The CDR3 is 12 residues long. Germline assignment: CDR1 MNHEY and CDR2 SVGEGT.

This clonotype was seen more than once but under ten times. CDR3 nucleotide sequence: TGTGCCACCAGTGATTTAACAGGAGAGACCCAGTACTTC. Translated, it gives CATSDLTGETQYF. V is TRBV24-1 and J is TRBJ2-5; a weak D match, TRBD1 (5 bases). This CDR3 is 13 amino acids long. The germline V gene has CDR1 KGHDR and CDR2 SFDVKD. V dropped 1 base and J dropped 4 bases, with 6 bases sitting between them.

V is TRBV23-1 and J is TRBJ2-7; D possibly corresponds to TRBD2 (6 bases). TRBV23-1 is classed as an ORF, of uncertain function. This CDR3 has 17 amino acids. The germline V and J ends were trimmed by 7 bases and 3 bases, with 25 bases remaining between them. CDR3 residues: CASTPIPPVVGGYEQYF. The CDR3 bases are TGCGCCAGCACCCCAATCCCCCCCGTAGTGGGGGGCTACGAGCAGTACTTC.

This clonotype was detected only a few times. This chain connects TRBV5-1 to TRBJ1-4, with 7 bases aligning to TRBD1. The V and J ends lost 4 bases and 7 bases, in that order; junction bases with no gene match: 10. Germline V gene lookup returns CDR1 SGHRS and CDR2 YFSETQ. CDR3 length: 15 residues. The CDR3 spells CASSRDSGGFEKLFF. For the CDR3, the DNA is TGCGCCAGCAGCCGGGACAGTGGGGGATTTGAAAAACTGTTTTTT.

The chain links TRBV5-1 to TRBJ2-7; D remains ambiguous. Per germline, CDR1 SGHRS and CDR2 YFSETQ. V lost 0 bases and J lost 1, with 11 bases in between. This CDR3 region has 15 residues. This CDR3 reads CASSLGLTQSYEQYF. The DNA of the CDR3 is TGCGCCAGCAGCTTGGGGCTAACCCAGTCCTACGAGCAGTACTTC.